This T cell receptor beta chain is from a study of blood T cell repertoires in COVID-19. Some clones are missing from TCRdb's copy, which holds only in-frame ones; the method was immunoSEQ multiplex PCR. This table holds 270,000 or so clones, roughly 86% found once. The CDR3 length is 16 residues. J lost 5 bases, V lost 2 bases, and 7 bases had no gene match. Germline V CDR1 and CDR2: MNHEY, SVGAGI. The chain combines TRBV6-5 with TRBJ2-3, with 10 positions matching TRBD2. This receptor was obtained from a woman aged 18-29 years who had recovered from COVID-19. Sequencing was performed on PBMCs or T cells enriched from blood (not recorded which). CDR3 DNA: TGTGCCAGCAGTTACGGGCTAGCGGGGGAGCTAGATACGCAGTATTTT. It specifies CASSYGLAGELDTQYF.